This T cell receptor beta chain is drawn from a study of cytomegalovirus exposure and HLA in healthy donors. Study-wide results and caveats: Later on, a genetic analysis was performed. It linked a missense variant in DCLRE1C with V- and J-gene trimming of TCR beta. In presence/absence analyses, roughly uniform sequencing depth across donors was assumed. The study dropped some indistinguishable V segments, TRBV6-2 and TRBV6-3 among them. Rarity marked most TCR sequences, yet some public TCRs occurred in many donors.

The study ran its PCR with 60 Vbeta and 13 Jbeta primers. Method: immunoSEQ multiplex PCR; TCRdb's copy keeps in-frame clones and lacks some. Its table lists approximately 110,000 clones. The CDR3 is 17 amino acids. Germline CDR1 is LNHDA and CDR2 is SQIVND (reference sequence). With 5 bases clipped from V and 4 bases from J, the junction kept 12 bases outside the gene matches. Notes on this clone: Its antigen remains unidentified.

This clonotype was obtained from a man between 18 and 35 years old in good health and CMV-seronegative. The genes are TRBV19 and TRBJ2-3, with 10 bases lining up with TRBD2. The sequenced sample consisted of PBMCs. CDR3 sequence: CASSFTQLAGFADTQYF. The CDR3 nucleotides are TGTGCCAGTAGTTTCACACAACTAGCGGGGTTTGCAGATACGCAGTATTTT.